These 19 T cell receptor beta chains share one sample of origin, sequenced in a study of early T cells in non-severe SARS-CoV-2 infection. One entry per CDR3 protein, called by TCRdb with MiXCR from the 5' RACE reads. The sample yields about 67,000 distinct CDR3 sequences, approximately 10% seen once. The sequenced material came from whole blood. The receptors originated from an adult who was a healthcare worker with PCR-confirmed SARS-CoV-2 infection or an uninfected control (not recorded which).

This clonotype was seen only a few times. This chain uses TRBV25-1 with TRBJ1-6; D is perhaps TRBD1 (6 bases). Per germline, CDR1 MGHDK and CDR2 SYGVNS. The CDR3 runs 15 residues. Trimming took off 4 bases at V and 1 base at J, with 8 bases between the two ends. DNA for the CDR3: TGTGCCAGCAGTGGAGGGACATCCTATAATTCACCCCTCCACTTT. Translated: CASSGGTSYNSPLHF.

This chain joins TRBV5-1 and TRBJ2-5, with 12 bases fitting TRBD2. Losses at the gene ends were 0 bases for V and 3 bases for J; bases not matched to a gene: 6. Germline V gene sequence: CDR1 SGHRS, CDR2 YFSETQ. This CDR3 has 17 amino acids. The CDR3 sequence is CASSLDGTSGLKETQYF. Here the CDR3 DNA reads TGCGCCAGCAGCTTGGACGGGACTAGCGGGTTGAAAGAGACCCAGTACTTC.

This clonotype was detected ten times or more. V is TRBV7-2 and J is TRBJ2-3, with a weak D call TRBD2 (7 bases). Trimming cost V 6 bases and J 0 bases, with 16 bases left between them. Germline loops: CDR1 SGHTA, CDR2 FQGNSA. CDR3 length: 16 amino acids. CDR3 amino acids: CASSGMGGPSTDTQYF. In nucleotides, the CDR3 is TGTGCCAGCAGTGGGATGGGGGGGCCTAGCACAGATACGCAGTATTTT.

The chain uses TRBV6-2 or TRBV6-3 and TRBJ2-7, with 7 positions matching TRBD1. Germline values: CDR1 MNHEY, CDR2 SVGEGT. The CDR3 totals 14 residues. Trimming took 6 bases from V and 2 from J; bases not matched to a gene: 7. The CDR3 sequence is CASRTGTEAYEQYF. CDR3 DNA: TGTGCCAGCAGAACCGGGACAGAAGCCTACGAGCAGTACTTC.

This clonotype was detected only a few times. The chain combines TRBV5-1 with TRBJ2-7, with 7 bases matching TRBD2. The junction had 4 bases not matched to a gene; V was cut back by 3 bases and J by 1 base. Germline CDR1 is SGHRS and CDR2 is YFSETQ. The CDR3 totals 14 residues. As DNA, the CDR3 is TGCGCCAGCAGCTGGGACTACCTGTCCTACGAGCAGTACTTC. Protein sequence: CASSWDYLSYEQYF.

This chain joins TRBV6-5 and TRBJ1-2, with a tentative D call TRBD1 (5 bases). Germline loops: CDR1 MNHEY, CDR2 SVGAGI. Trimming shortened V by 5 bases and J by 7 bases, and 17 bases separated the two germline ends. The CDR3 has 14 residues. The CDR3 protein is CASSPPVGGSGYTF. CDR3 nucleotide sequence: TGTGCCAGCAGTCCACCTGTTGGGGGTAGTGGCTACACCTTC.

This chain uses TRBV2 with TRBJ1-4; 8 bases fit TRBD1. Germline V gives CDR1 SNHLY, CDR2 FYNNEI. V trimming: 6 bases; J trimming: 5 bases; junction bases outside the gene matches: 5. The CDR3 covers 14 residues. CDR3 protein: CASRAGGRNEKLFF. Written as DNA, the CDR3 is TGTGCCAGCAGAGCAGGGGGCCGAAATGAAAAACTGTTTTTT.

The chain has TRBV6-6 and TRBJ2-5, with 11 bases lining up with TRBD2. In germline, CDR1 is MNHNY, CDR2 SVGAGI (reference sequence). J gave up 5 bases and V 8 bases, and 10 bases lay outside the gene matches. The CDR3 sequence is 15 residues long. The CDR3 bases are TGTGCCAGCTTCCGCATAGCGGGAGGGTTGGAGACCCAGTACTTC. Its protein is CASFRIAGGLETQYF.

J is TRBJ2-2 and V is TRBV6-2 or TRBV6-3; a possible D gene is TRBD1 (6 bases). The CDR3 is made up of 15 amino acids. With 5 bases removed from V and 4 bases from J, the gap between germline ends came to 14 bases. Germline V CDR1 and CDR2: MNHEY, SVGEGT. This chain's CDR3 is CASSPPQDSTGELFF. CDR3 DNA: TGTGCCAGCAGTCCCCCCCAGGACAGCACCGGGGAGCTGTTTTTT.

At least ten counts were recorded for this clonotype. The rearrangement joins TRBV7-9 to TRBJ1-5; perhaps TRBD1 as D (6 bases). With 1 base removed from V and 2 bases from J, the gap between germline ends came to 6 bases. The V gene's germline CDR1 is SEHNR and CDR2 FQNEAQ (reference sequence). The CDR3 is made up of 14 amino acids. Here the CDR3 DNA reads TGTGCCAGCAGCTTAGAGGGGGGCAATCAGCCCCAGCATTTT. Translating gives CASSLEGGNQPQHF.

This clonotype has at least ten counts. This sequence joins TRBV29-1 and TRBJ1-1, with TRBD1 matching 10 bases. The germline V gene has CDR1 SQVTM and CDR2 ANQGSEA. V trimming: 6 bases; J trimming: 7 bases; junction bases outside the gene matches: 8. The CDR3 covers 13 residues. CDR3 DNA: TGCAGCGTCCGGGACAGGGGTTTTAGTGAAGCTTTCTTT. Translated, it gives CSVRDRGFSEAFF.

This clonotype has at least ten counts. The chain employs TRBV30 and TRBJ2-1, with D unresolved. Trimming stripped 1 base from V and 15 bases from J, with 13 bases between. There are 11 residues in the CDR3. The germline gives CDR1 GTSNPN, CDR2 SVGIG (reference sequence). The CDR3: CAWSADIGRFF. DNA for the CDR3: TGTGCCTGGAGTGCCGACATAGGAAGGTTCTTC.

This clonotype was detected ten times or more. V is TRBV12-5 and J is TRBJ2-1; D is perhaps TRBD1 (6 bases). The germline V and J ends were trimmed by 6 bases and 7 bases, with 7 bases remaining between them. The CDR3 length is 11 residues. CDR1 is LGHNT and CDR2 is FRNRAP in the germline V gene. In DNA, the CDR3 is TGTGCTAGTGGCCAGGGGAATGAGCAGTTCTTC. This encodes CASGQGNEQFF. The whole variable domain, filled in from reference TRBV12-5 and TRBJ2-1, reads DARVTQTPRHKVTEMGQEVTMRCQPILGHNTVFWYRQTMMQGLELLAYFRNRAPLDDSGMPKDRFSAEMPDATLATLKIQPSEPRDSAVYFCASGQGNEQFFGPGTRLTVL.

This clonotype was seen repeatedly, ten times or more. The CDR3 reads CASSLEFSGTDTQYF. Here the CDR3 DNA reads TGTGCCAGCAGCTTGGAATTTTCTGGCACAGATACGCAGTATTTT. The chain has TRBV5-6 and TRBJ2-3; D ambiguous. V lost 0 bases and J 1 base, leaving 9 bases between the germline ends. The CDR3 is 15 residues long. Germline CDR1 and CDR2: SGHDT and YYEEEE. The whole variable domain, remainder taken from reference TRBV5-6 and TRBJ2-3, is DAGVTQSPTHLIKTRGQQVTLRCSPKSGHDTVSWYQQALGQGPQFIFQYYEEEERQRGNFPDRFSGHQFPNYSSELNVNALLLGDSALYLCASSLEFSGTDTQYFGPGTRLTVL.

This clonotype came up many times. V is TRBV7-3 and J is TRBJ2-1; 9 nucleotides line up with TRBD1. CDR1 and CDR2 from the germline V gene are SGHTA and FQGTGA. This CDR3 has 16 amino acids. The J segment lost 1 base and the V segment lost 5 bases, leaving 6 bases of the junction unmatched. CDR3 protein: CASSPAGTGSYNEQFF. In DNA form, the CDR3 reads TGTGCCAGCAGCCCCGCCGGGACAGGGTCCTACAATGAGCAGTTCTTC.

This clonotype has a count of ten or more. The chain combines TRBV20-1 with TRBJ2-1; 9 positions agree with TRBD2. This CDR3 is 16 amino acids long. Unmatched junction bases numbered 7, after V lost 4 bases and J lost 0 bases. Germline V gives CDR1 DFQATT, CDR2 SNEGSKA (reference sequence). CDR3 amino acids: CSAIRRGGNSYNEQFF. The CDR3 DNA reads TGCAGTGCTATCCGGCGGGGGGGGAACTCCTACAATGAGCAGTTCTTC.

This clonotype was seen at least ten times. This rearrangement joins TRBV2 to TRBJ1-2; the match to TRBD1 covers 8 bases. The V segment lost 7 bases and the J segment 4 bases; nucleotides outside the gene matches: 5. The CDR3 extends over 13 amino acids. Germline CDR1 reads SNHLY; CDR2 reads FYNNEI. CDR3 sequence reads: CASIVQGGYGYTF. The CDR3 nucleotides read TGTGCCAGCATCGTACAGGGGGGCTATGGCTACACCTTC.

This clonotype was picked up many times. The V and J genes are TRBV7-2 and TRBJ2-3; TRBD2 agrees at 7 bases. The trim removed 5 bases at V and 4 bases at J, leaving 9 bases unmatched. Germline CDR1 and CDR2: SGHTA and FQGNSA. The CDR3 has 15 amino acids. The CDR3 reads CASSPFWAGADTQYF. DNA of the CDR3: TGTGCCAGCAGCCCCTTTTGGGCGGGGGCAGATACGCAGTATTTT.

This chain connects TRBV6-2 or TRBV6-3 to TRBJ2-3; no definite D call. Trimming left V 0 bases short and J 11 bases short, with 15 bases between. Germline CDR1 MNHEY, CDR2 SVGEGT. CDR3 length: 14 amino acids. The CDR3 DNA reads TGTGCCAGCAGTTACTCGTTTTCGGCGACGAGGCAGTATTTT. As protein: CASSYSFSATRQYF.